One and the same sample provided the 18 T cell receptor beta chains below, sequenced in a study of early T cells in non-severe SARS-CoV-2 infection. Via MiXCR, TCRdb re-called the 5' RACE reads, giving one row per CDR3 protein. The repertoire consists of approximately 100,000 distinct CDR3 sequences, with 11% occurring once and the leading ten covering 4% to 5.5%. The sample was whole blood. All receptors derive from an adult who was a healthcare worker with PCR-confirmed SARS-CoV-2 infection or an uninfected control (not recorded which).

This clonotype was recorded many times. The CDR3 loop is CASSLTTPDTQYF. CDR3 nucleotides: TGTGCCAGCAGCCTGACTACACCAGATACGCAGTATTTT. V usage is TRBV28 and J usage is TRBJ2-3; perhaps TRBD2 as D (5 bases). V lost 6 bases to trimming and J lost 4 bases, with 11 bases between them. CDR3 length: 13 residues. The germline CDR1 and CDR2 sequences are MDHEN and SYDVKM.

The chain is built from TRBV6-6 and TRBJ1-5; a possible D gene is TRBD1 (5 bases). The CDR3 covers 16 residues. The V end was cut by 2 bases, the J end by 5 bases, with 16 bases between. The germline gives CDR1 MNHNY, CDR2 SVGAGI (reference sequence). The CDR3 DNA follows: TGTGCCAGCAGTTACCTGTCCTCCGGCAGGGATCAGCCCCAGCATTTT. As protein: CASSYLSSGRDQPQHF.

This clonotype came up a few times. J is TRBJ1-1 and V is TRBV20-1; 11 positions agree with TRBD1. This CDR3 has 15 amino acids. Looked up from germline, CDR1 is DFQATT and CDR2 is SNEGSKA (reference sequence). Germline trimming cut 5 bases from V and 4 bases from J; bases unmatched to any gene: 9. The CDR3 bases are TGCAGTGCTGTTTTTACCGGGACAGGGGGCACTGAAGCTTTCTTT. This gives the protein CSAVFTGTGGTEAFF.

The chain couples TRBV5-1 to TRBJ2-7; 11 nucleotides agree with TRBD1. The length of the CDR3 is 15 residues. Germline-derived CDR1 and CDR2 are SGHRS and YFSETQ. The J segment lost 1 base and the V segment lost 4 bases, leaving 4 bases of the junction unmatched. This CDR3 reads CASSQGTGGSYEQYF. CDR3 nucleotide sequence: TGCGCCAGCAGCCAAGGGACAGGGGGTTCCTACGAGCAGTACTTC.

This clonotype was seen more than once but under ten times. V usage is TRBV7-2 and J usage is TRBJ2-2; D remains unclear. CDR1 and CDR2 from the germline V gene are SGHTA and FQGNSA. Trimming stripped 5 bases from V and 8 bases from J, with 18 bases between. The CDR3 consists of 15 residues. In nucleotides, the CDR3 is TGTGCCAGCAGCCCCCGGGTGCGCGCCCTTGGGGAGCTGTTTTTT. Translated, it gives CASSPRVRALGELFF.

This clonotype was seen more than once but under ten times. In DNA, the CDR3 is TGTGCCAGCAGAAAGACAGGGTACGAGCAGTACTTC. It translates to CASRKTGYEQYF. The rearrangement joins TRBV6-5 to TRBJ2-7, with TRBD1 matching over 7 bases. V lost 6 bases and J lost 4; bases outside the gene matches: 3. CDR1 is MNHEY, CDR2 SVGAGI, per germline. CDR3 length: 12 residues.

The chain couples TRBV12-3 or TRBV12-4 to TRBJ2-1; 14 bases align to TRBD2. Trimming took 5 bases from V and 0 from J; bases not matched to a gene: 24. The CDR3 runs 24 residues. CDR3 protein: CASSVLGIQGGLAGGRSSYNEQFF. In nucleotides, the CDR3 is TGTGCCAGCAGTGTATTAGGGATCCAAGGAGGACTAGCGGGAGGTCGGAGCTCCTACAATGAGCAGTTCTTC.

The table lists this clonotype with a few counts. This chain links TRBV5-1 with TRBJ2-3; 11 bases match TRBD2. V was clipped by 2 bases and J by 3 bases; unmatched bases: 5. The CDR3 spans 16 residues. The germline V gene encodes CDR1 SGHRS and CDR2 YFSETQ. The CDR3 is CASSLAGLADTDTQYF. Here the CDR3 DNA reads TGCGCCAGCAGCTTAGCGGGACTAGCGGATACAGATACGCAGTATTTT.

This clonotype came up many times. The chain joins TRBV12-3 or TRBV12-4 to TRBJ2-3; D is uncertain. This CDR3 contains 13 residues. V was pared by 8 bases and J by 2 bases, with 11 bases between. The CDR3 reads CASGPQATDTQYF. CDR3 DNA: TGTGCCAGCGGCCCCCAGGCCACAGATACGCAGTATTTT.

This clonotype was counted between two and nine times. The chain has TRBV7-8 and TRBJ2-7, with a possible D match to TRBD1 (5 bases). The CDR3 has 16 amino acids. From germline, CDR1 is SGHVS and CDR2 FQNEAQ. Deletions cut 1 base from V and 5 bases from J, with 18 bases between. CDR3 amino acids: CASSLEGRVIYHEQYF. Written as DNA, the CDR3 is TGTGCCAGCAGCTTAGAGGGCAGGGTAATTTACCACGAGCAGTACTTC.

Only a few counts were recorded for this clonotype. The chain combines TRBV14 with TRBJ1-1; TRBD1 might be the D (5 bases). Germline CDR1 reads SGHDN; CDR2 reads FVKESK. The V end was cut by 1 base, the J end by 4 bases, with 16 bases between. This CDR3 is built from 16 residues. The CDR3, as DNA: TGTGCCAGCAGCCAAGCATACCGGGACCTTTCCACTGAAGCTTTCTTT. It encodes CASSQAYRDLSTEAFF.

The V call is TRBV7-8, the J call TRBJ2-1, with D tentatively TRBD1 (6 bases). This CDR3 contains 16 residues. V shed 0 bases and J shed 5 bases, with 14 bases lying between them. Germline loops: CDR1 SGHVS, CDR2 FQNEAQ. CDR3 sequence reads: CASSLAGQFRDNEQFF. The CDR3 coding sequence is TGTGCCAGCAGCTTAGCTGGACAGTTCCGGGACAATGAGCAGTTCTTC. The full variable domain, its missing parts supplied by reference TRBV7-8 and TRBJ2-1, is GAGVSQSPRYKVAKRGQDVALRCDPISGHVSLFWYQQALGQGPEFLTYFQNEAQLDKSGLPSDRFFAERPEGSVSTLKIQRTQQEDSAVYLCASSLAGQFRDNEQFFGPGTRLTVL.

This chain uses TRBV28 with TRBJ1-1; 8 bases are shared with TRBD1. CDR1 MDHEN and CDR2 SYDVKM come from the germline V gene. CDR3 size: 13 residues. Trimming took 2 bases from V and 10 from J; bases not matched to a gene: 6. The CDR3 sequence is CASSLADRAIAFF. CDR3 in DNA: TGTGCCAGCAGTTTAGCGGACAGGGCGATAGCTTTCTTT. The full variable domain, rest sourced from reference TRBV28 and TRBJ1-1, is DVKVTQSSRYLVKRTGEKVFLECVQDMDHENMFWYRQDPGLGLRLIYFSYDVKMKEKGDIPEGYSVSREKKERFSLILESASTNQTSMYLCASSLADRAIAFFGQGTRLTVV.

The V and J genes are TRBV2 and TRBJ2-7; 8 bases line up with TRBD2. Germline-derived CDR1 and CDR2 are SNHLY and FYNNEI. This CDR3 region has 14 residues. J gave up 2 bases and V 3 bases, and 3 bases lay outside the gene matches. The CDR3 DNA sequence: TGTGCCAGCAGTGATAGGGGACTAGCCTACGAGCAGTACTTC. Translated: CASSDRGLAYEQYF. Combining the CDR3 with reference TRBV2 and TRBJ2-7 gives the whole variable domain EPEVTQTPSHQVTQMGQEVILRCVPISNHLYFYWYRQILGQKVEFLVSFYNNEISEKSEIFDDQFSVERPDGSNFTLKIRSTKLEDSAMYFCASSDRGLAYEQYFGPGTRLTVT.

The CDR3 DNA sequence: TGCGCCAGCAGCCTTGACAGGAACTATGGCTACACCTTC. Its protein product is CASSLDRNYGYTF. This chain uses TRBV5-1 with TRBJ1-2, with D perhaps TRBD1 (6 bases). Germline V gene lookup returns CDR1 SGHRS and CDR2 YFSETQ. The CDR3 totals 13 residues. V was shortened by 4 bases and J by 2 bases, with 9 bases between the two germline ends.

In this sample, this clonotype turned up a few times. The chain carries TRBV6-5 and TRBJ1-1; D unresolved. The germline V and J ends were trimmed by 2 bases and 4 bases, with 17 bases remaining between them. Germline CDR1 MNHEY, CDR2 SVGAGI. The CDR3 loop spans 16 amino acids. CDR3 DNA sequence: TGTGCCAGCAGTTACGGGCCGCTACCTTCGGGCACTGAAGCTTTCTTT. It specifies CASSYGPLPSGTEAFF.

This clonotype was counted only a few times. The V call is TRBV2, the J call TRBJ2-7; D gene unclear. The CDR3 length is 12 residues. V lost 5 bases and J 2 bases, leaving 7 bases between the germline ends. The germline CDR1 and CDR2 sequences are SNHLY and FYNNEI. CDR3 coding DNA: TGTGCCAGCAGTTACTTCGCCTACGAGCAGTACTTC. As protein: CASSYFAYEQYF.

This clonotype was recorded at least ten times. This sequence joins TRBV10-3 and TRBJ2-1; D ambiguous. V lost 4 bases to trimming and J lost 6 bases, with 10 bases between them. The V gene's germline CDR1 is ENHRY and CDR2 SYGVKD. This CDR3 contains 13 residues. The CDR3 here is CAISGDWANEQFF. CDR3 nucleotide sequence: TGTGCCATCAGTGGTGACTGGGCCAATGAGCAGTTCTTC.